This T cell receptor beta chain comes out of a study of identical twins. Unique molecular identifiers were present on the cDNA, which also gained a universal primer site by template switching. TCRdb redid the calling of the 5' RACE reads with MiXCR, one entry per CDR3 protein. The sample consists of 250,000 or so distinct CDR3 sequences, approximately 8.6% of them appearing once. This clonotype occurred a few times. What it recognizes is unknown. V gave up 2 bases and J gave up 4 bases, with 14 bases separating them. CDR3 length: 15 amino acids. CDR1 is MNHEY and CDR2 is SVGEGT in the germline V gene. Study-wide results and limits: Abundant cord blood beta clonotypes carried fewer insertions; memory repertoires showed none. Sequences that were out-of-frame, alpha and twin-shared displayed an excess of low generation probability.

This sample was shared with a second study, whose subject was yellow fever vaccine responses in identical twins.

The source is a woman between 18 and 29 years old in good health. This chain links TRBV6-2 or TRBV6-3 with TRBJ1-2; TRBD1 might be the D (6 bases). The sequenced sample consisted of CD8+ T cells sorted from blood. The chain's CDR3 is CASSYLETGSYGYTF. The CDR3 DNA reads as TGTGCCAGCAGTTACCTCGAGACAGGCTCCTATGGCTACACCTTC.